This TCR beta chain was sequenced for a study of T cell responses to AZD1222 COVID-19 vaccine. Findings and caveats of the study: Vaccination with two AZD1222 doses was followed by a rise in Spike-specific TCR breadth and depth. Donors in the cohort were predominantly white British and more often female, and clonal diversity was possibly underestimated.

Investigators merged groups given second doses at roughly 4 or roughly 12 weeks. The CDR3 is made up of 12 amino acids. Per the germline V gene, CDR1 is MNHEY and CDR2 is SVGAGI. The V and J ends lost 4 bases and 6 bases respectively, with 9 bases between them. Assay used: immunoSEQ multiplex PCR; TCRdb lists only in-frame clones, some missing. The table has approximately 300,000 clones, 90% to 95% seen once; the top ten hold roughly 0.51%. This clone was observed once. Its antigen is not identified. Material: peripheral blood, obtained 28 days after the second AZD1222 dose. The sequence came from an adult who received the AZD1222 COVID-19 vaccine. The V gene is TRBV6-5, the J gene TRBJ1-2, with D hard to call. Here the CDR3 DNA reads TGTGCCAGCAGTTCGGCGGGTGATGGCTACACCTTC. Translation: CASSSAGDGYTF.